Following are 31 T cell receptor beta chains from one sample sequenced in a study of shared clonotypes between healthy human individuals. The protocol was immunoSEQ multiplex PCR, while the TCRdb copy is restricted to in-frame clones and leaves out a portion. The data contain 2 million or so clones, roughly 94% of them singletons. The sample was naive CD4+ T cells sorted from blood. The subset is: CD45RA+ positively selected. Every receptor here comes from a man between 18 and 29 years old in good health.

The genes are TRBV10-3 and TRBJ1-5, with D perhaps TRBD1 (6 bases). Trimming cost V 4 bases and J 6 bases, with 16 bases left between them. Looked up from germline, CDR1 is ENHRY and CDR2 is SYGVKD. The CDR3 is 15 residues long. CDR3 region: CAISAERGASQPQHF. Written as DNA, the CDR3 is TGTGCCATCAGTGCTGAAAGGGGGGCGAGTCAGCCCCAGCATTTT.

The V and J genes are TRBV11-2 and TRBJ2-5; 8 bases agree with TRBD1. J was trimmed by 7 bases and V by 3 bases; bases with no gene match: 7. The germline gives CDR1 SGHAT, CDR2 FQNNGV. CDR3 size: 14 residues. CDR3 sequence (DNA): TGTGCCAGCAGCTTCCGACAGGGGAGGACGACCCAGTACTTC. It yields the protein CASSFRQGRTTQYF.

This rearrangement joins TRBV9 to TRBJ2-2, with D tentatively TRBD2 (5 bases). Trimming removed 0 bases at V and 0 bases at J, with 9 bases between. This CDR3 contains 16 residues. Germline V gene sequence: CDR1 SGDLS, CDR2 YYNGEE. CDR3 bases: TGTGCCAGCAGCGTAGTTTGGGAGTCGAACACCGGGGAGCTGTTTTTT. This translates into CASSVVWESNTGELFF.

CDR3 region: CASRPPGPNYGYTF. The CDR3 coding sequence is TGTGCCAGCAGACCCCCAGGACCCAACTATGGCTACACCTTC. The genes are TRBV27 and TRBJ1-2; D is unclear. The CDR3 is made up of 14 amino acids. The V end lost 6 bases, the J end lost 2 bases, and 13 bases lay between the germline ends. Germline values: CDR1 MNHEY, CDR2 SMNVEV (reference sequence).

V is TRBV6-1 and J is TRBJ2-1; the D is unclear. Trimming pared 8 bases from V and 3 bases from J, leaving 11 bases between. CDR1 and CDR2 from the germline V gene are MNHNS and SASEGT. This CDR3 is built from 13 residues. The DNA of the CDR3 is TGTGCCAGCGAGCCAGGCCGCTACAATGAGCAGTTCTTC. Amino acids: CASEPGRYNEQFF.

The rearrangement links TRBV6-6 to TRBJ1-6; D is ambiguous. Germline V lookup: CDR1 MNHNY, CDR2 SVGAGI (reference sequence). V lost 4 bases, J lost 0 bases, and 10 bases lay in between. The CDR3 loop spans 16 amino acids. CDR3 bases: TGTGCCAGCAGTTCCGACTGGAGCTCCTATAATTCACCCCTCCACTTT. The encoded protein is CASSSDWSSYNSPLHF.

In this sample, this clone turned up once. The chain joins TRBV18 to TRBJ2-3, with 9 bases lining up with TRBD1. Per the germline V gene, CDR1 is KGHSH and CDR2 is LQKENI. This CDR3 is built from 17 residues. The V and J ends lost 3 bases and 6 bases, in that order; junction bases with no gene match: 13. In nucleotides, the CDR3 is TGTGCCAGCTCACCTCTGGGGACAGGGAGAAGTATGGATACGCAGTATTTT. Its protein is CASSPLGTGRSMDTQYF.

The chain's CDR3 is CASSPAGADTQYF. DNA for the CDR3: TGTGCCAGCAGCCCCGCGGGGGCCGATACGCAGTATTTT. The chain carries TRBV9 and TRBJ2-3; D possibly corresponds to TRBD2 (7 bases). Germline V gene data show CDR1 as SGDLS and CDR2 as YYNGEE. This CDR3 comprises 13 residues. Trimming pared 4 bases from V and 6 bases from J, leaving 12 bases between.

The chain couples TRBV7-2 to TRBJ1-4; D perhaps matches TRBD1 (5 bases). V was trimmed by 0 bases and J by 8 bases, leaving 13 bases between them. The CDR3 covers 15 residues. Germline CDR1 SGHTA, CDR2 FQGNSA. CDR3 amino acids: CASSLAGRVGEKLFF. CDR3 nucleotides: TGTGCCAGCAGCTTAGCGGGCAGGGTCGGCGAAAAACTGTTTTTT.

V gene TRBV5-1 combines with J gene TRBJ2-7; maybe TRBD1 (6 bases). With 0 bases removed from V and 3 bases from J, the gap between germline ends came to 10 bases. The CDR3 consists of 14 residues. Germline loops: CDR1 SGHRS, CDR2 YFSETQ. The CDR3 loop reads CASSLGQEGYEQYF. CDR3 coding DNA: TGCGCCAGCAGCTTGGGACAGGAAGGCTACGAGCAGTACTTC.

V gene TRBV5-1 combines with J gene TRBJ2-7; 11 positions agree with TRBD1. V was pared by 0 bases and J by 7 bases, with 9 bases of the junction left unmatched. The germline V gene encodes CDR1 SGHRS and CDR2 YFSETQ. The length of the CDR3 is 16 residues. CDR3 in DNA: TGCGCCAGCAGCTTGGAGGGGACAGGGGGTCCGTTGGAGCAGTACTTC. Its translation is CASSLEGTGGPLEQYF.

V and J are TRBV18 and TRBJ2-2, with 8 bases aligning to TRBD1. The CDR3 extends over 15 amino acids. The V gene's germline CDR1 is KGHSH and CDR2 LQKENI. Trimming took 7 bases from V and 4 from J; bases not matched to a gene: 8. The CDR3 DNA follows: TGTGCCAGCTTCCAAGGAACAGGGGGCACCGGGGAGCTGTTTTTT. Protein: CASFQGTGGTGELFF.

CDR3 in amino acids: CASSLRGGVQDTQYF. DNA of the CDR3: TGTGCCAGCAGCCTAAGAGGAGGGGTGCAAGATACGCAGTATTTT. The chain joins TRBV9 to TRBJ2-3, with D tentatively TRBD2 (6 bases). CDR1 is SGDLS and CDR2 is YYNGEE in the germline V gene. The CDR3 contains 15 residues. V was cut by 4 bases and J by 5 bases, with 17 bases left in between.

The chain combines TRBV5-4 with TRBJ1-1, with D perhaps matching TRBD1 (5 bases). Germline V gene sequence: CDR1 SGHNT, CDR2 YYREEE (reference sequence). This CDR3 contains 16 residues. V was clipped by 0 bases and J by 1 base, with 13 bases between them. CDR3 region: CASSLGAGQGNTEAFF. In nucleotides, the CDR3 is TGTGCCAGCAGCTTGGGGGCAGGGCAGGGGAACACTGAAGCTTTCTTT.

V and J are TRBV7-6 and TRBJ2-7, with 9 bases fitting TRBD2. The length of the CDR3 is 14 residues. Trimming at V came to 3 bases and at J to 5 bases, leaving 5 bases not matched to a gene. The germline CDR1 and CDR2 sequences are SGHVS and FNYEAQ. Here the CDR3 reads CASSFGGRANEQYF. CDR3 nucleotide sequence: TGTGCCAGCAGCTTCGGCGGGAGGGCCAACGAGCAGTACTTC.

The chain links TRBV10-3 to TRBJ2-1, with 8 nucleotides matching TRBD2. V trimming: 4 bases; J trimming: 6 bases; junction bases outside the gene matches: 5. Germline CDR1 is ENHRY and CDR2 is SYGVKD. The CDR3 has 14 amino acids. CDR3 sequence reads: CAISGRTSSNEQFF. DNA for the CDR3: TGTGCCATCAGTGGCCGGACTAGCTCCAATGAGCAGTTCTTC.

The V and J genes are TRBV5-1 and TRBJ1-5; maybe TRBD1 (6 bases). The CDR3 has 15 amino acids. Germline V gene sequence: CDR1 SGHRS, CDR2 YFSETQ. Trimming removed 4 bases at V and 0 bases at J, with 11 bases between. CDR3 bases: TGCGCCAGCAGCCTTCAGGGACATAGCAATCAGCCCCAGCATTTT. Its protein product is CASSLQGHSNQPQHF.

The chain uses TRBV10-3 and TRBJ2-2, with a tentative D call TRBD1 (6 bases). Trimming left V 4 bases short and J 3 bases short, with 15 bases between. The CDR3 runs to 16 residues. CDR1 and CDR2 (germline): ENHRY, SYGVKD. In DNA, the CDR3 is TGTGCCATCAGTGCTGGACAGCCTAGCTACACCGGGGAGCTGTTTTTT. It is translated as CAISAGQPSYTGELFF.

J is TRBJ1-2 and V is TRBV5-1, with TRBD1 as a possible D gene (5 bases). CDR1 and CDR2 from the germline V gene are SGHRS and YFSETQ. This CDR3 is built from 18 residues. Trimming shortened V by 0 bases and J by 0 bases, and 18 bases separated the two germline ends. The CDR3 loop is CASSLGGKPQGANYGYTF. In nucleotides, the CDR3 is TGCGCCAGCAGCTTGGGGGGGAAACCCCAAGGGGCTAACTATGGCTACACCTTC. Looking up the rest from reference TRBV5-1 and TRBJ1-2 gives the full variable domain: KAGVTQTPRYLIKTRGQQVTLSCSPISGHRSVSWYQQTPGQGLQFLFEYFSETQRNKGNFPGRFSGRQFSNSRSEMNVSTLELGDSALYLCASSLGGKPQGANYGYTFGSGTRLTVV.

The chain combines TRBV6-6 with TRBJ2-2; D is possibly TRBD2 (6 bases). Trimming removed 0 bases from V and 6 bases from J, with 8 bases in between. The CDR3 consists of 14 residues. Germline CDR1 is MNHNY and CDR2 is SVGAGI (reference sequence). CDR3 coding DNA: TGTGCCAGCAGTTACTCGCCGGGGGCCGGGGAGCTGTTTTTT. Protein sequence: CASSYSPGAGELFF.

V gene TRBV11-2 combines with J gene TRBJ2-1; possibly TRBD1 for D (5 bases). The V and J ends lost 4 bases and 4 bases respectively, with 14 bases between them. The CDR3 is 15 residues long. Germline CDR1 reads SGHAT; CDR2 reads FQNNGV. CDR3: CASSSGQGPYNEQFF. The CDR3 DNA follows: TGTGCCAGCAGCTCTGGCCAGGGCCCATACAATGAGCAGTTCTTC.

The chain joins TRBV7-9 to TRBJ2-7; 9 nucleotides align to TRBD2. V shed 3 bases and J 6 bases; nucleotides not matched to a gene: 3. This CDR3 has 13 amino acids. Germline V gene lookup returns CDR1 SEHNR and CDR2 FQNEAQ (reference sequence). The CDR3 protein is CASSFSGGGEQYF. CDR3 sequence (DNA): TGTGCCAGCAGCTTTAGCGGGGGAGGCGAGCAGTACTTC.

The rearrangement uses TRBV10-1 and TRBJ1-1; perhaps TRBD1 as D (5 bases). V was shortened by 0 bases and J by 4 bases, with 12 bases between the two germline ends. This CDR3 contains 15 residues. CDR1 is WNHNN and CDR2 is SYGVQD in the germline V gene (reference sequence). The CDR3, as DNA: TGCGCCAGCAGTGAGTCGGGGGGAGTTGGCACTGAAGCTTTCTTT. As protein: CASSESGGVGTEAFF.

With respect to this clone: Other DNA sequences from this sample encode an identical CDR3 as well. This sequence joins TRBV5-6 and TRBJ1-2; no firm D call. V shed 4 bases and J shed 3 bases, with 7 bases lying between them. The CDR3 length is 12 residues. The germline V gene encodes CDR1 SGHDT and CDR2 YYEEEE. CDR3 sequence reads: CASSLNDYGYTF. DNA for the CDR3: TGTGCCAGCAGCCTGAATGACTATGGCTACACCTTC. Combining the CDR3 with reference TRBV5-6 and TRBJ1-2 gives the whole variable domain DAGVTQSPTHLIKTRGQQVTLRCSPKSGHDTVSWYQQALGQGPQFIFQYYEEEERQRGNFPDRFSGHQFPNYSSELNVNALLLGDSALYLCASSLNDYGYTFGSGTRLTVV.

This chain uses TRBV7-9 with TRBJ2-3, with 7 bases matching TRBD1. The germline gives CDR1 SEHNR, CDR2 FQNEAQ (reference sequence). This CDR3 contains 16 residues. V was clipped by 3 bases and J by 2 bases; unmatched bases: 8. CDR3 protein: CASSLDRLTYTDTQYF. CDR3 nucleotides: TGTGCCAGCAGCTTGGACAGGCTCACCTACACAGATACGCAGTATTTT.

The V call is TRBV29-1, the J call TRBJ1-3; 7 positions agree with TRBD1. The V and J ends lost 6 bases and 9 bases, in that order; junction bases with no gene match: 5. CDR1 is SQVTM, CDR2 ANQGSEA, per germline. The CDR3 runs to 11 residues. CDR3 in DNA: TGCAGCGTCCTCCGGGACAGCACCATATATTTT. Encoded protein: CSVLRDSTIYF.

The chain combines TRBV6-5 with TRBJ1-1; D remains ambiguous. Germline CDR1 and CDR2: MNHEY and SVGAGI. CDR3 length: 13 amino acids. The ends were cut back, 2 bases at V and 3 bases at J, with 7 bases in the middle. CDR3 sequence (DNA): TGTGCCAGCAGTTACACCCAGCACACTGAAGCTTTCTTT. Its protein product is CASSYTQHTEAFF.

The J gene is TRBJ2-7, the V gene TRBV6-5; no firm D call. CDR1 and CDR2 from the germline V gene are MNHEY and SVGAGI. Trimming left V 0 bases short and J 0 bases short, with 9 bases between. CDR3 length: 15 amino acids. The CDR3 coding sequence is TGTGCCAGCAGTTACTCCAAACTGGACTCCTACGAGCAGTACTTC. This translates into CASSYSKLDSYEQYF.

The rearrangement links TRBV2 to TRBJ1-6, with no clear D. This CDR3 has 13 amino acids. Germline CDR1 is SNHLY and CDR2 is FYNNEI. Trimming took 0 bases from V and 13 from J, leaving 10 bases between them. The CDR3 sequence: CASSEALIVPLHF. The CDR3 DNA reads TGTGCCAGCAGTGAAGCCCTTATTGTTCCCCTCCACTTT.

The V call is TRBV7-6, the J call TRBJ2-6; D is perhaps TRBD1 (5 bases). Germline-derived CDR1 and CDR2 are SGHVS and FNYEAQ. V gave up 5 bases and J gave up 0 bases, with 11 bases separating them. The CDR3 extends over 16 amino acids. The CDR3 spells CASSPGIHSGANVLTF. The CDR3 DNA reads TGTGCCAGCAGCCCAGGGATCCACTCTGGGGCCAACGTCCTGACTTTC. Based on the CDR3 plus reference TRBV7-6 and TRBJ2-6, the full variable domain is GAGVSQSPRYKVTKRGQDVALRCDPISGHVSLYWYRQALGQGPEFLTYFNYEAQQDKSGLPNDRFSAERPEGSISTLTIQRTEQRDSAMYRCASSPGIHSGANVLTFGAGSRLTVL.

The CDR3 nucleotides are TGTGCCATCAGCCTTTTTGGACAGGGGACCTACGAGCAGTACTTC. Translated: CAISLFGQGTYEQYF. This chain links TRBV10-3 with TRBJ2-7; 9 bases match TRBD1. Germline CDR1 is ENHRY and CDR2 is SYGVKD. J was trimmed by 2 bases and V by 6 bases; bases with no gene match: 8. The CDR3 totals 15 residues.